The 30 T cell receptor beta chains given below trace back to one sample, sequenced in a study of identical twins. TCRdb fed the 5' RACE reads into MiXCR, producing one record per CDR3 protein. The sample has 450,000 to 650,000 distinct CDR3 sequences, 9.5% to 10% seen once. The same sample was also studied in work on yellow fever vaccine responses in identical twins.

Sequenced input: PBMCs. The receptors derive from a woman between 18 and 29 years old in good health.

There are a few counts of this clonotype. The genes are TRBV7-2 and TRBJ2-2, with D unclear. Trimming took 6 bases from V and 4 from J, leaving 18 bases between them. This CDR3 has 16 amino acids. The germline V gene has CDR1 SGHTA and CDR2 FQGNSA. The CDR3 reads CASRIGRLLATGELFF. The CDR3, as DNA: TGTGCCAGCAGGATAGGGCGGCTCCTTGCCACCGGGGAGCTGTTTTTT.

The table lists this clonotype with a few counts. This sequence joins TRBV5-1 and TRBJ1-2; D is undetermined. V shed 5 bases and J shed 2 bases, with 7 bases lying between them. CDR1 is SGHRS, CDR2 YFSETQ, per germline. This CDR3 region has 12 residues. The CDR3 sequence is CASSRENYGYTF. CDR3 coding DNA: TGCGCCAGCAGTCGGGAAAACTATGGCTACACCTTC.

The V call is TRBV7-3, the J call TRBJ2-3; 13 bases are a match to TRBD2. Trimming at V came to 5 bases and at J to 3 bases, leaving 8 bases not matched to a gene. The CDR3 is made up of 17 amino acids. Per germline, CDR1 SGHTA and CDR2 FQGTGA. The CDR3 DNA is TGTGCCAGCAGCGATACCCGGACTAGCGGGGGAACAGATACGCAGTATTTT. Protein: CASSDTRTSGGTDTQYF.

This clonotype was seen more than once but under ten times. The CDR3 DNA reads TGTGCCAGAGGACTGTGGGGTGACTATGGCTACACCTTC. Residues: CARGLWGDYGYTF. The V gene is TRBV11-2, the J gene TRBJ1-2; D unclear. V lost 9 bases, J lost 3 bases, and 14 bases lay in between. The CDR3 is made up of 13 amino acids. Germline V gene sequence: CDR1 SGHAT, CDR2 FQNNGV.

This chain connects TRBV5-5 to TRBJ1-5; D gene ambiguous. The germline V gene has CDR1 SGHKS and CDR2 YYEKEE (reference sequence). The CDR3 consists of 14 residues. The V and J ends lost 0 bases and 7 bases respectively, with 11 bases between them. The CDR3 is CASSLAPEDQPQHF. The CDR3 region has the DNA TGTGCCAGCAGCTTGGCCCCGGAGGACCAGCCCCAGCATTTT. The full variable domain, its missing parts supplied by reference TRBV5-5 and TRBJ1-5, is DAGVTQSPTHLIKTRGQQVTLRCSPISGHKSVSWYQQVLGQGPQFIFQYYEKEERGRGNFPDRFSARQFPNYSSELNVNALLLGDSALYLCASSLAPEDQPQHFGDGTRLSIL.

The CDR3 region has the DNA TGTGCCAGCAGACCGGGACGGTCTAGCACAGATACGCAGTATTTT. Its translation: CASRPGRSSTDTQYF. V is TRBV3-1 and J is TRBJ2-3; the D call may be TRBD1 or TRBD2 (5 bases each). Germline V lookup: CDR1 LGHDT, CDR2 YNNKEL (reference sequence). V dropped 6 bases and J dropped 0 bases, with 13 bases sitting between them. The CDR3 is made up of 15 amino acids.

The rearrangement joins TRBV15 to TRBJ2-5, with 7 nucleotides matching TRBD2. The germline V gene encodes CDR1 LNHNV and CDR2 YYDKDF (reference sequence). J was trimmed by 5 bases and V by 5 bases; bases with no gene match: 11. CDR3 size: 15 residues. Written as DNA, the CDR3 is TGTGCCACCAGCGGTAGTGGGGCCGGGAGGGAGACCCAGTACTTC. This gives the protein CATSGSGAGRETQYF. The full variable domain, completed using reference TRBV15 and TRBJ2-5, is DAMVIQNPRYQVTQFGKPVTLSCSQTLNHNVMYWYQQKSSQAPKLLFHYYDKDFNNEADTPDNFQSRRPNTSFCFLDIRSPGLGDTAMYLCATSGSGAGRETQYFGPGTRLLVL.

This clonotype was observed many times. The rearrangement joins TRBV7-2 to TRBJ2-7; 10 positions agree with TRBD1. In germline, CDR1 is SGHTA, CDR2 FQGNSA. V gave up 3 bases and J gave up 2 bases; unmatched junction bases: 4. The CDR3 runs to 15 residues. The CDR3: CASSLAGTGAYEQYF. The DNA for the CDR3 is TGTGCCAGCAGCTTGGCCGGGACAGGGGCCTACGAGCAGTACTTC.

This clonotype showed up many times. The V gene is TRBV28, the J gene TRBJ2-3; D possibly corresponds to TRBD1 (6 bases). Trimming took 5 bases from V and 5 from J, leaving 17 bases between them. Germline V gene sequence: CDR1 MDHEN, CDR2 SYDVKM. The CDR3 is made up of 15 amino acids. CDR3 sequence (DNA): TGTGCCAGCAGTGACGACCGACTACAGGGAGATACGCAGTATTTT. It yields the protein CASSDDRLQGDTQYF.

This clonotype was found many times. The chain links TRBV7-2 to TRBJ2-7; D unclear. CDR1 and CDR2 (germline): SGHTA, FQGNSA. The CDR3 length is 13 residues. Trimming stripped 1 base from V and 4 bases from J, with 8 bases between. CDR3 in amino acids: CASSLVSGYEQYF. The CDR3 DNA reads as TGTGCCAGCAGCTTAGTGTCGGGTTACGAGCAGTACTTC.

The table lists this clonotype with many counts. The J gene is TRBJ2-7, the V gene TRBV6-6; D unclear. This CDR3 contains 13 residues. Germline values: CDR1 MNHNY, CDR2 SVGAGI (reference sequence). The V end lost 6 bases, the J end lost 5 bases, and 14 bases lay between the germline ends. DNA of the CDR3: TGTGCCAGCAGCCTCACCCTCCCCCACGAGCAGTACTTC. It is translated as CASSLTLPHEQYF.

Here the CDR3 reads CSVAGKVGEPYEQYF. The CDR3, as DNA: TGCAGCGTTGCAGGGAAGGTTGGCGAACCTTACGAGCAGTACTTC. The genes are TRBV29-1 and TRBJ2-7, with D perhaps matching TRBD1 (5 bases). The CDR3 consists of 15 residues. The germline V gene encodes CDR1 SQVTM and CDR2 ANQGSEA. Trimming shortened V by 4 bases and J by 4 bases, and 20 bases separated the two germline ends.

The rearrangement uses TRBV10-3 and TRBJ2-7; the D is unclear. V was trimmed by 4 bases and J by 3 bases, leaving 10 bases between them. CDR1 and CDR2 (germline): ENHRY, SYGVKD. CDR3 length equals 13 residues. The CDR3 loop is CAISAGQHYEQYF. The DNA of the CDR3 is TGTGCCATCAGTGCTGGCCAGCACTACGAGCAGTACTTC.

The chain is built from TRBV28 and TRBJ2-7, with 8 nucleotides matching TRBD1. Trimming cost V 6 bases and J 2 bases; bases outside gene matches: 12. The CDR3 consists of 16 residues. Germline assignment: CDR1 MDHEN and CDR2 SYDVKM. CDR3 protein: CASRIRNTGGAYEQYF. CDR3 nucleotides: TGTGCCAGCAGGATTAGGAATACAGGGGGAGCCTACGAGCAGTACTTC.

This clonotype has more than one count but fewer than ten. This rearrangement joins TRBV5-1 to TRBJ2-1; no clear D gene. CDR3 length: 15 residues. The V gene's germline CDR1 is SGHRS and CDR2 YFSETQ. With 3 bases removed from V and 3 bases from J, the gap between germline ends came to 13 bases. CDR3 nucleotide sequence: TGCGCCAGCAGCTCATCAGGTGGCTTCTACAATGAGCAGTTCTTC. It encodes CASSSSGGFYNEQFF.

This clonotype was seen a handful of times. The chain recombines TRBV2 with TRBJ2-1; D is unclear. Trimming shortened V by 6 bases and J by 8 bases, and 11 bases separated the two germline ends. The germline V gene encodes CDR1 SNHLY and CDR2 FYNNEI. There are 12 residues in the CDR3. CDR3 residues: CASRRVVDEQFF. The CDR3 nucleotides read TGTGCCAGCAGAAGGGTAGTTGATGAGCAGTTCTTC.

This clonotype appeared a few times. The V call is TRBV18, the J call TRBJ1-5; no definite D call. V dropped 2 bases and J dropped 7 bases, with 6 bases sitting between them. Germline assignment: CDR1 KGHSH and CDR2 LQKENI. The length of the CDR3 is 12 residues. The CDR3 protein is CASSPGEQPQHF. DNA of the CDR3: TGTGCCAGCTCACCAGGGGAACAGCCCCAGCATTTT.

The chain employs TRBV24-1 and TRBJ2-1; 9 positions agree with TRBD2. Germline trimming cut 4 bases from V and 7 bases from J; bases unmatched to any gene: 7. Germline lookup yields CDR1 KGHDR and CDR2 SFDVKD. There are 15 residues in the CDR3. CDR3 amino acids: CATSDGLALTNEQFF. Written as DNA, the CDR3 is TGTGCCACCAGTGACGGACTAGCGCTTACGAATGAGCAGTTCTTC.

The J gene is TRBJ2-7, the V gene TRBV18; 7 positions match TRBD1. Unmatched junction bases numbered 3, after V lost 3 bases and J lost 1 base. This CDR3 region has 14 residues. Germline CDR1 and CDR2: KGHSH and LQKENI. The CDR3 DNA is TGTGCCAGCTCACCGCCGGACAGGTCCTACGAGCAGTACTTC. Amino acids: CASSPPDRSYEQYF.

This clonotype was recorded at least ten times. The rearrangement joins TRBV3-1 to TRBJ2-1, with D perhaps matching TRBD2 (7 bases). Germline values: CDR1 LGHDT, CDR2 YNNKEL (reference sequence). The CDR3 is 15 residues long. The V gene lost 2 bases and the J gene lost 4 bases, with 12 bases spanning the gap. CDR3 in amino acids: CASSQYGGHYNEQFF. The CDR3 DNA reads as TGTGCCAGCAGCCAATACGGGGGGCATTACAATGAGCAGTTCTTC.

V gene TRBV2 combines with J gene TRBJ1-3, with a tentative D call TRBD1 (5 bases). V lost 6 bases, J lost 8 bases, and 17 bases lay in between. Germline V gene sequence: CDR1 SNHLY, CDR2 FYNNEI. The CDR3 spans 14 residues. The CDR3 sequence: CASSAASLGDTIYF. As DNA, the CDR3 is TGTGCCAGCAGCGCTGCCAGCCTGGGGGACACCATATATTTT.

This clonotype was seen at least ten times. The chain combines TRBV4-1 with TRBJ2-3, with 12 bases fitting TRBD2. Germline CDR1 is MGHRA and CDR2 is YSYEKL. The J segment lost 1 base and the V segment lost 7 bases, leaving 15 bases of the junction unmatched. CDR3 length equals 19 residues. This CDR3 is CASNLDGLAGFPGTDTQYF. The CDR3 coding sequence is TGCGCCAGCAACCTAGACGGACTAGCGGGATTTCCAGGCACAGATACGCAGTATTTT.

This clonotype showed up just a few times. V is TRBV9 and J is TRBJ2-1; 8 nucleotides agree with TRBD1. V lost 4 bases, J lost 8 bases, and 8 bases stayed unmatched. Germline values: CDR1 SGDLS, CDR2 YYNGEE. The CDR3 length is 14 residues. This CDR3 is CASSQSTGEDEQFF. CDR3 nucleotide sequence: TGTGCCAGCAGCCAGTCGACAGGGGAAGATGAGCAGTTCTTC.

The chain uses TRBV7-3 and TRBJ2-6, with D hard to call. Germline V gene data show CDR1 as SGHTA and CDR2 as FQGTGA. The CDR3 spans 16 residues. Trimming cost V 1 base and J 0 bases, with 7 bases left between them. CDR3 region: CASSLKGGSGANVLTF. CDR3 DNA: TGTGCCAGCAGCTTAAAAGGTGGCTCTGGGGCCAACGTCCTGACTTTC.

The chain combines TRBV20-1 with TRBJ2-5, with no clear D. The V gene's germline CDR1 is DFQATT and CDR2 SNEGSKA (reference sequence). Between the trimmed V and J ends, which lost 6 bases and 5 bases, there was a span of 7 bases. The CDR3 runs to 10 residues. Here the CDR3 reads CSAAPETQYF. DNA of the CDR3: TGCAGTGCCGCTCCGGAGACCCAGTACTTC.

CDR3 nucleotides: TGTGCCAGCAGCTTAGGACGCAGGACTGACTATGGCTACACCTTC. Translated, it gives CASSLGRRTDYGYTF. The V and J genes are TRBV13 and TRBJ1-2; unclear D gene. The V and J ends lost 0 bases and 3 bases respectively, with 11 bases between them. Germline V gene data show CDR1 as PRHDT and CDR2 as FYEKMQ (reference sequence). CDR3 length equals 15 residues.

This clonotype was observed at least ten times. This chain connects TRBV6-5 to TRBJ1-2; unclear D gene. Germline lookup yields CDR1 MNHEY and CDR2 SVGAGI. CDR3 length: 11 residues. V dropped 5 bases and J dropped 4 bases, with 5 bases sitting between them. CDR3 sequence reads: CASSESYGYTF. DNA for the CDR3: TGTGCCAGCAGTGAGTCCTATGGCTACACCTTC.

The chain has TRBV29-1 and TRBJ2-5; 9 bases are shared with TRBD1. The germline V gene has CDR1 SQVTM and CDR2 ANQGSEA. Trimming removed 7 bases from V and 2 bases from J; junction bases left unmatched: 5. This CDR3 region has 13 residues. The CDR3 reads CSATGGWQETQYF. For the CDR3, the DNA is TGCAGCGCTACAGGGGGCTGGCAAGAGACCCAGTACTTC.

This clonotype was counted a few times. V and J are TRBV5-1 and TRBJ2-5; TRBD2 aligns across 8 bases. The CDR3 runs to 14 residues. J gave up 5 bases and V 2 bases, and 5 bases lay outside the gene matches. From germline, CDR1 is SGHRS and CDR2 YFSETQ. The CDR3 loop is CASSFSASGETQYF. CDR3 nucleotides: TGCGCCAGCAGCTTCTCCGCTAGCGGGGAGACCCAGTACTTC.

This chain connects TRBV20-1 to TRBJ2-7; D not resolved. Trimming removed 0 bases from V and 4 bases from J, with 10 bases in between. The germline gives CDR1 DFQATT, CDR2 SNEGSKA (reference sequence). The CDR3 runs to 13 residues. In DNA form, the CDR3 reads TGCAGTGCTAGAGATCTGCGAGTTTACGAGCAGTACTTC. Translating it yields CSARDLRVYEQYF.